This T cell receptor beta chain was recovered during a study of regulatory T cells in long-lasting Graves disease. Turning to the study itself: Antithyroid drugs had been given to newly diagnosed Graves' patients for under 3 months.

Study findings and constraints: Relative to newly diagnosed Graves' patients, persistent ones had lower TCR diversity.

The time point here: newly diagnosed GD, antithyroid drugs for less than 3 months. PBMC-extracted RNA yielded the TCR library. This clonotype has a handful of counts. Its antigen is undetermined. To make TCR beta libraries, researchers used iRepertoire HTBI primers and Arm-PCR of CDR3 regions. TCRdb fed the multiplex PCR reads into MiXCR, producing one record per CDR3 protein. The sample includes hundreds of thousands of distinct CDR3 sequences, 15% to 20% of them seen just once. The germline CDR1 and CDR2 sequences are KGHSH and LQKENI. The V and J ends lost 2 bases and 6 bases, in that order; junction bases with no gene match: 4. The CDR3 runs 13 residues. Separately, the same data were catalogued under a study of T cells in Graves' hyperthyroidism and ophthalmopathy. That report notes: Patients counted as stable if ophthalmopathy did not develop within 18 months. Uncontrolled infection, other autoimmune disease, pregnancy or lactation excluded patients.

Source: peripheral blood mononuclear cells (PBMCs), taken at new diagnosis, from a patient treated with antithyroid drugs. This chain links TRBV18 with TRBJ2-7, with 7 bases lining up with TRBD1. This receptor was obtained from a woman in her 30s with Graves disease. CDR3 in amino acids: CASSPNTGVEQYF. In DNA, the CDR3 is TGTGCCAGCTCACCAAATACAGGGGTCGAGCAGTACTTC.